The text below deals with one T cell receptor (beta chain). The source of the sample is a study of blood T cell repertoires in COVID-19. Study-level background: Material from acute and convalescent COVID-19 was sourced from the United States, Italy and Spain. T cells, B-cell-depleted T cells, or PBMCs supplied cDNA or gDNA.

Trimming took 4 bases from V and 6 from J, leaving 22 bases between them. Per the germline V gene, CDR1 is KGHSH and CDR2 is LQKENI. This CDR3 spans 16 amino acids. In the study's own analysis: Amplification of reference gene primers provided the estimated nucleated cell counts. Assay used: immunoSEQ multiplex PCR; TCRdb lists only in-frame clones, some missing. V and J calls and clone size are copied from that table; D and trimming were computed from the DNA. This table holds approximately 130,000 clones, approximately 84% found once. Material for sequencing was peripheral blood. The origin of this receptor is a woman aged 45-65 years who had recovered from COVID-19. This chain joins TRBV18 and TRBJ2-7, with a tentative D call TRBD2 (7 bases). The CDR3, as DNA: TGTGCCAGCTCACAAGACAGGACTCCTGGGGGGGCCGAGCAGTACTTC. Amino acids: CASSQDRTPGGAEQYF.